This record looks at one T cell receptor (beta chain) sequence and its context. TCRdb's table, derived via immunoSEQ multiplex PCR, lists solely in-frame clones and lacks some. In the table there are nearly 95,000 clones, about 74% of which are singletons. These data belong to a study of blood T cell repertoires in COVID-19. Study in general: COVID-19 samples collected from the United States, Italy and Spain covered acute and convalescent phases. From T cells, B-cell-depleted T cells, or PBMCs came the material, which was cDNA or gDNA.

This CDR3 has 14 amino acids. Between the trimmed V and J ends, which lost 2 bases and 8 bases, there was a span of 13 bases. Germline CDR1 is SGHTA and CDR2 is FQGTGA. The clonotype comes from a man in his 70s with COVID-19, enrolled during active disease. Sequencing used peripheral blood. V and J are TRBV7-3 and TRBJ2-1; D may be TRBD2 (6 bases). CDR3 in amino acids: CASSLGTGEHEQFF. The CDR3 DNA is TGTGCCAGCAGCTTAGGGACTGGAGAGCATGAGCAGTTCTTC.